This TCR beta chain was profiled in a study of identical twins. Every sampled donor was Caucasian and healthy. From the 5' RACE reads, TCRdb called clonotypes with MiXCR, one entry per CDR3 protein. Of around 480,000 distinct CDR3 sequences listed, 13% to 15% are singletons. Study findings and constraints: Cross-sectional statistics, not tracking of the same donors, supported the conclusions. Those out-of-frame alpha sequences shared by twins showed an excess of low generation probability.

CDR1 and CDR2 from the germline V gene are LGHNA and YSLEER. The CDR3 totals 13 residues. This clonotype was seen repeatedly, ten times or more. Its specificity is not known. Mismatch with germline at one junction end may stem from a read error. This same sample was also part of a study on yellow fever vaccine responses in identical twins.

This clonotype was obtained from a woman aged 18-29 years in good health. The source material was CD4+ T cells sorted from blood. The chain couples TRBV4-3 to TRBJ2-2; 7 bases are shared with TRBD2. CDR3 DNA: TGCGCCAGCAGCCAAAACCCCAGCGGGGCGCTGTTTTTT. Encoded protein: CASSQNPSGALFF.